These 3 T cell receptor beta chains originate from one sample sequenced in a study of CD8 T cells in ankylosing spondylitis. Points from the study as a whole: A TCR beta motif of fewer than ten highly homologous variants appeared characteristic of ankylosing spondylitis blood.

MiXCR, applied by TCRdb to the 5' RACE reads, yields one record per CDR3 protein. The sample contains about 220,000 distinct CDR3 sequences, 7.3% of which appear only once. These receptors' targets are unknown. The sequencing input was blood, either unsorted or a sorted T cell fraction (not recorded which). These receptors came from a male donor with ankylosing spondylitis.

This clonotype was found many times. The chain has TRBV5-1 and TRBJ2-7, with D perhaps TRBD1 or TRBD2 (5 bases each). Trimming cost V 0 bases and J 2 bases, with 9 bases left between them. Germline V gene sequence: CDR1 SGHRS, CDR2 YFSETQ. The CDR3 is 14 amino acids. The CDR3 region has the DNA TGCGCCAGCAGCTTGGTGGGGACCCCCTACGAGCAGTACTTC. Amino acids: CASSLVGTPYEQYF.

This clonotype was seen repeatedly, ten times or more. The J gene is TRBJ2-1, the V gene TRBV7-2, with D perhaps matching TRBD1 or TRBD2 (6 bases each). The germline CDR1 and CDR2 sequences are SGHTA and FQGNSA. CDR3 length: 16 residues. Trimming removed 2 bases from V and 6 bases from J, with 17 bases in between. This CDR3 reads CASSLITGRGGNEQFF. Here the CDR3 DNA reads TGTGCCAGCAGCTTAATAACAGGCAGGGGAGGCAATGAGCAGTTCTTC.

This clonotype showed up many times. The V and J genes are TRBV28 and TRBJ2-5; tentative D call: TRBD1 (6 bases). V lost 5 bases and J lost 5, with 12 bases in between. Germline loops: CDR1 MDHEN, CDR2 SYDVKM. This CDR3 region has 13 residues. For the CDR3, the DNA is TGTGCCAGCAGTATGACAGGTCACGAGACCCAGTACTTC. Amino acid sequence: CASSMTGHETQYF.